Below, 18 T cell receptor beta chains from the same sample are listed, as sequenced in a study of shared clonotypes between healthy human individuals. CD8 cells classed as naive were CD45RO-negative and positively selected for CCR7, excluding terminally differentiated effector memory CD45RA+ cells. Generated by immunoSEQ multiplex PCR, the TCRdb table keeps only in-frame clones and is missing some. The sample carries over 2,000,000 clones, 90% to 95% recorded once. Specimen: naive CD8+ T cells from PBMCs. The source of these receptors is a man between 18 and 29 years old in good health. Some clones in this sample may be carry-over from other donors' samples.

Only one count was recorded for this clone. The rearrangement uses TRBV9 and TRBJ1-4; no definite D call. This CDR3 has 14 residues. CDR1 SGDLS and CDR2 YYNGEE come from the germline V gene. V lost 3 bases and J 7 bases, leaving 13 bases between the germline ends. CDR3 loop: CASSASPLGEKLFF. DNA of the CDR3: TGTGCCAGCAGCGCGTCCCCCCTTGGTGAAAAACTGTTTTTT.

J is TRBJ1-1 and V is TRBV27, with 7 bases matching TRBD1. Germline V gives CDR1 MNHEY, CDR2 SMNVEV (reference sequence). J lost 0 bases, V lost 8 bases, and 12 bases had no gene match. This CDR3 region has 16 residues. CDR3 sequence (DNA): TGTGCCAGCCGCCTCACCCTACAGGGGATGAACACTGAAGCTTTCTTT. As protein: CASRLTLQGMNTEAFF.

This clone was found once. V gene TRBV7-2 combines with J gene TRBJ1-2; TRBD1 matches 7 bases. CDR3 length: 15 amino acids. Germline V gene lookup returns CDR1 SGHTA and CDR2 FQGNSA. The V segment lost 1 base and the J segment 5 bases; nucleotides outside the gene matches: 7. The CDR3 nucleotides read TGTGCCAGCAGCTTAGGAGGGACAGAGTGGTATGGCTACACCTTC. Translation gives CASSLGGTEWYGYTF. The full variable domain, rest sourced from reference TRBV7-2 and TRBJ1-2, is GAGVSQSPSNKVTEKGKDVELRCDPISGHTALYWYRQSLGQGLEFLIYFQGNSAPDKSGLPSDRFSAERTGGSVSTLTIQRTQQEDSAVYLCASSLGGTEWYGYTFGSGTRLTVV.

This rearrangement joins TRBV28 to TRBJ1-5, with a weak D call TRBD1 (6 bases). The CDR3 is made up of 13 amino acids. Trimming stripped 5 bases from V and 7 bases from J, with 12 bases between. CDR1 and CDR2 from the germline V gene are MDHEN and SYDVKM. CDR3 nucleotide sequence: TGTGCCAGCAGTCTTCGGACAGCGCAGCCCCAGCATTTT. It is translated as CASSLRTAQPQHF.

J is TRBJ2-7 and V is TRBV5-4; 7 bases align to TRBD2. J was trimmed by 0 bases and V by 4 bases; bases with no gene match: 10. This CDR3 has 16 amino acids. CDR1 is SGHNT and CDR2 is YYREEE in the germline V gene (reference sequence). The CDR3 bases are TGTGCCAGCAGCCCAGGGCCGAGGACTAGCTCCTACGAGCAGTACTTC. Encoded protein: CASSPGPRTSSYEQYF.

This clone has only one observation. The chain carries TRBV29-1 and TRBJ2-3; 7 nucleotides agree with TRBD2. This CDR3 contains 14 residues. Germline trimming cut 6 bases from V and 5 bases from J; bases unmatched to any gene: 11. In germline, CDR1 is SQVTM, CDR2 ANQGSEA. CDR3 DNA sequence: TGCAGCGTGGCCCCCGAGTGGGAGGGAGATACGCAGTATTTT. Amino acids: CSVAPEWEGDTQYF.

This clone was seen once. The chain is built from TRBV6-1 and TRBJ2-1, with 11 nucleotides matching TRBD2. This CDR3 has 16 residues. V shed 4 bases and J 4 bases; nucleotides not matched to a gene: 6. Germline V gene sequence: CDR1 MNHNS, CDR2 SASEGT. In DNA form, the CDR3 reads TGTGCCAGCAGTGGAGTACTAGCGGGAGTTTACAATGAGCAGTTCTTC. Protein product: CASSGVLAGVYNEQFF.

The chain joins TRBV9 to TRBJ2-2, with D tentatively TRBD2 (5 bases). This CDR3 contains 15 residues. Germline V lookup: CDR1 SGDLS, CDR2 YYNGEE. Trimming shortened V by 4 bases and J by 0 bases, and 10 bases separated the two germline ends. The CDR3 sequence: CASSPTGANTGELFF. The DNA for the CDR3 is TGTGCCAGCAGCCCGACCGGGGCGAACACCGGGGAGCTGTTTTTT.

The V and J genes are TRBV19 and TRBJ2-7, with unresolved D. V was pared by 3 bases and J by 2 bases, with 14 bases between. CDR1 is LNHDA and CDR2 is SQIVND in the germline V gene (reference sequence). The CDR3 contains 15 residues. The CDR3 loop is CASSISQELPYEQYF. CDR3 sequence (DNA): TGTGCCAGTAGTATTAGCCAGGAACTTCCCTACGAGCAGTACTTC. Full variable domain (missing parts from reference TRBV19 and TRBJ2-7): DGGITQSPKYLFRKEGQNVTLSCEQNLNHDAMYWYRQDPGQGLRLIYYSQIVNDFQKGDIAEGYSVSREKKESFPLTVTSAQKNPTAFYLCASSISQELPYEQYFGPGTRLTVT.

The gene calls are TRBV7-6 and TRBJ2-5; maybe TRBD2 (5 bases). The germline CDR1 and CDR2 sequences are SGHVS and FNYEAQ. This CDR3 is 13 amino acids long. V was shortened by 2 bases and J by 5 bases, with 9 bases between the two germline ends. In nucleotides, the CDR3 is TGTGCCAGCAGCTTATGGAGGCGGGAGACCCAGTACTTC. Amino acids: CASSLWRRETQYF.

The gene calls are TRBV27 and TRBJ2-1; 9 positions agree with TRBD1. CDR1 and CDR2 (germline): MNHEY, SMNVEV (reference sequence). The CDR3 is made up of 17 amino acids. V shed 5 bases, J shed 0 bases, and the junction held 8 bases outside the gene matches. DNA of the CDR3: TGTGCCAGCAGTCAAGGGACAGGGATATCCTCCTACAATGAGCAGTTCTTC. Residues: CASSQGTGISSYNEQFF.

Of note for this clone: This sample includes further DNA sequences coding for the same CDR3. The rearrangement links TRBV7-9 to TRBJ2-2; 11 bases line up with TRBD2. V lost 6 bases, J lost 2 bases, and 2 bases stayed unmatched. CDR1 is SEHNR, CDR2 FQNEAQ, per germline (reference sequence). The length of the CDR3 is 15 residues. The CDR3 here is CASSRLAGNTGELFF. CDR3 coding DNA: TGTGCCAGCAGTCGACTAGCGGGAAACACCGGGGAGCTGTTTTTT. The variable domain in full, with the rest retrieved from reference TRBV7-9 and TRBJ2-2, is DTGVSQNPRHKITKRGQNVTFRCDPISEHNRLYWYRQTLGQGPEFLTYFQNEAQLEKSRLLSDRFSAERPKGSFSTLEIQRTEQGDSAMYLCASSRLAGNTGELFFGEGSRLTVL.

This chain links TRBV9 with TRBJ2-5; the D gene could be TRBD1 or TRBD2 (7 bases each). Trimming removed 3 bases at V and 1 base at J, with 10 bases between. CDR1 and CDR2 (germline): SGDLS, YYNGEE. This CDR3 region has 14 residues. This chain's CDR3 is CASSGRGGQETQYF. CDR3 nucleotide sequence: TGTGCCAGCAGCGGCAGGGGGGGCCAAGAGACCCAGTACTTC.

The CDR3 sequence: CSVGLAGWGNEQFF. CDR3 nucleotides: TGCAGCGTGGGACTAGCGGGATGGGGCAATGAGCAGTTCTTC. This rearrangement joins TRBV29-1 to TRBJ2-1, with TRBD2 identical over 13 bases. V was clipped by 6 bases and J by 6 bases; unmatched bases: 5. The CDR3 is 14 residues long. The germline CDR1 and CDR2 sequences are SQVTM and ANQGSEA.

CDR3 nucleotides: TGTGCCAGCAGCAAAGATAAGCGGACTAGCGGTAGCACAGATACGCAGTATTTT. Protein product: CASSKDKRTSGSTDTQYF. The genes are TRBV21-1 and TRBJ2-3; no check of the table's D call, TRBD2, against the DNA was made. TRBV21-1 counts as a pseudogene. This CDR3 comprises 18 residues.

This clone was observed a single time. The chain joins TRBV7-8 to TRBJ2-7; the match to TRBD1 covers 9 bases. In germline, CDR1 is SGHVS, CDR2 FQNEAQ. The CDR3 runs to 15 residues. The V gene end was trimmed by 5 bases and the J gene end by 2 bases; junction bases not matched to a gene: 7. The CDR3 sequence is CASSLDRGVAYEQYF. The CDR3 DNA sequence: TGTGCCAGCAGCCTGGACAGGGGAGTTGCCTACGAGCAGTACTTC.

The chain couples TRBV5-4 to TRBJ2-5; either TRBD1 or TRBD2 may supply D (6 bases each). The V end lost 4 bases, the J end lost 5 bases, and 15 bases lay between the germline ends. CDR3 length: 14 residues. Per germline, CDR1 SGHNT and CDR2 YYREEE (reference sequence). CDR3 sequence: CASSGGGAGETQYF. The CDR3 region has the DNA TGTGCCAGCAGCGGAGGGGGAGCCGGGGAGACCCAGTACTTC.

The CDR3 DNA reads TGTGCCAGCGGGGCTACCCACTACGAGCAGTACTTC. It encodes CASGATHYEQYF. This chain links TRBV6-5 with TRBJ2-7, with D perhaps TRBD1 (5 bases). CDR1 and CDR2 (germline): MNHEY, SVGAGI. Trimming took 8 bases from V and 3 from J, leaving 11 bases between them. The CDR3 is 12 amino acids.